A few counts support the clone carrying this T cell receptor (beta chain). Its target is unknown. The sample originates from a study of cytomegalovirus exposure and HLA in healthy donors. The study's findings and limits: TCR beta chain V- and J-gene trimming was linked, in a later analysis, to a missense variant in DCLRE1C. There were a few CMV-associated chains whose specificity for CMV antigens was confirmed in vitro. Approximately 18,000 TCR beta sequences were associated with HLA alleles at 0.05 false discovery rate in a later analysis. TCR beta chains associated with HLA were, in a later analysis, more clonally expanded than equally common others.

Germline CDR1 MNHEY, CDR2 SMNVEV (reference sequence). V lost 4 bases and J lost 2; bases outside the gene matches: 12. The CDR3 is made up of 17 amino acids. PCR was performed using 60 Vbeta and 13 Jbeta primers. The data were produced by immunoSEQ multiplex PCR, yet TCRdb's version contains in-frame clones alone and is incomplete. The table records approximately 150,000 clones, around a tenth of them present only once. Sequences were obtained from PBMCs. This receptor was identified in a male donor in good health and CMV-seronegative. The chain recombines TRBV27 with TRBJ1-1; 8 bases agree with TRBD1. Here the CDR3 reads CASSSRQGSVGNTEAFF. CDR3 DNA: TGTGCCAGCAGTTCGCGACAGGGGTCCGTGGGAAACACTGAAGCTTTCTTT.